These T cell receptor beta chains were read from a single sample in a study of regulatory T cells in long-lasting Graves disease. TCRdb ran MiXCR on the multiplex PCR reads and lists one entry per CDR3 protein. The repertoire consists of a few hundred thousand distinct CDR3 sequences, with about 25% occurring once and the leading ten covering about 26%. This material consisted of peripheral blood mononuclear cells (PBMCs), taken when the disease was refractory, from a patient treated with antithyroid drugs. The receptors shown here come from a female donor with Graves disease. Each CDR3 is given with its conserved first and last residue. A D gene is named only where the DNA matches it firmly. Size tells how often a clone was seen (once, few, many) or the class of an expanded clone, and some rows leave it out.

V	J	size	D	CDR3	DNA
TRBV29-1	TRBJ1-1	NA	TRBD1	CSSLPAQGARSEAFF	TGCAGCTCCTTGCCGGCCCAGGGGGCTCGCTCTGAAGCTTTCTTT
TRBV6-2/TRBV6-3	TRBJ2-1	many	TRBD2	CASSYSTSGMRGEQFF	TGTGCCAGCAGTTACTCGACTAGCGGGATGAGGGGTGAGCAGTTCTTC
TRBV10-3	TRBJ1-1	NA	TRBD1	CAISSDRGRTNTEAFF	TGTGCCATCAGCTCGGACAGGGGGCGGACGAACACTGAAGCTTTCTTT
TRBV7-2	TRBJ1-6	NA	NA	CASSLATVNNSPLHF	TGTGCCAGCAGCTTAGCGACCGTTAATAATTCACCCCTCCACTTT
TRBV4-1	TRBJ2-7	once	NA	CASSRWTRTAYEQYF	TGCGCCAGCAGCCGCTGGACACGAACAGCCTACGAGCAGTACTTC
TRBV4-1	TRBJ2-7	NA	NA	CASSPGTSSGGGKYEQYF	TGCGCCAGCAGCCCCGGGACAAGTAGCGGCGGAGGGAAGTACGAGCAGTACTTC
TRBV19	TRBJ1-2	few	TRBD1	CASSAGTGINYGYTF	TGTGCCAGTAGTGCCGGGACAGGGATTAACTATGGCTACACCTTC
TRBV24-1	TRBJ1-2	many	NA	CATSQNSYGYTF	TGTGCCACCAGTCAAAATTCTTATGGCTACACCTTC
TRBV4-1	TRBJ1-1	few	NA	CASSQMDSSNTEAFF	TGCGCCAGCAGCCAGATGGACAGTTCGAACACTGAAGCTTTCTTT
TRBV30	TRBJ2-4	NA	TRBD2	CAWSVPGGGIQYF	TGTGCCTGGAGTGTTCCGGGAGGGGGCATTCAGTACTTC
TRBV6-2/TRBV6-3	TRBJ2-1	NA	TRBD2	CASSYSIEAGLAGGPSSYNEQFF	TGTGCCAGCAGTTACTCGATTGAGGCTGGGCTAGCGGGAGGCCCCAGCTCCTACAATGAGCAGTTCTTC
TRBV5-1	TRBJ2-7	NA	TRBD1	CASSLQAGTASYEQYF	TGTGCCAGCAGCTTGCAAGCCGGGACAGCCTCCTACGAGCAGTACTTC
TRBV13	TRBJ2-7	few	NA	CASRSSGSYEQYF	TGTGCCAGCAGATCCAGTGGATCCTACGAGCAGTACTTC
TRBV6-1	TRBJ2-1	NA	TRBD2	CASSPLLTSGRARGQQFF	TGTGCCAGCAGCCCCCTACTGACTAGCGGGAGGGCCAGGGGTCAGCAGTTCTTC
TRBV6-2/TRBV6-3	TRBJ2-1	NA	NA	CASNLRDPAYNEQFF	TGTGCCAGCAACCTCCGGGACCCAGCCTACAATGAGCAGTTCTTC
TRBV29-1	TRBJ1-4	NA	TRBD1	CSVGDRDEKLFF	TGCAGCGTTGGGGACAGGGATGAAAAACTGTTTTTT
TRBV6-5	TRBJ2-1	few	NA	CASSYSSPGSPYNEQFF	TGTGCCAGCAGTTACTCCTCCCCAGGGTCCCCCTACAATGAGCAGTTCTTC
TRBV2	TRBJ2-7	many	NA	CASRGDGFWEQYF	TGTGCCAGCAGGGGGGACGGGTTTTGGGAGCAGTACTTC
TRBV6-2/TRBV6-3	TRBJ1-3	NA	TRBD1	CASSYLNRGVHGNTIYF	TGTGCCAGCAGTTACCTTAACAGGGGCGTACACGGAAACACCATATATTTT
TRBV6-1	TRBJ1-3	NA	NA	CASRLQANSGNTIYF	TGTGCCAGCAGATTACAGGCGAACTCTGGAAACACCATATATTTT
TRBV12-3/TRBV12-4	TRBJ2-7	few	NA	CASSPLTGHYEQYF	TGTGCCAGCAGCCCCCTGACTGGCCACTACGAGCAGTACTTC
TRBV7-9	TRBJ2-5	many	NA	CASGWAGRETQYF	TGTGCCAGCGGATGGGCGGGCAGAGAGACCCAGTACTTC
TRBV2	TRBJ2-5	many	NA	CASSDSGSMGETQYF	TGTGCCAGCAGTGACTCCGGGAGCATGGGAGAGACCCAGTACTTC
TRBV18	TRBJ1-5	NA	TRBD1	CASSQTGTGVYQPQHF	TGTGCCAGCTCGCAAACCGGGACAGGGGTTTATCAGCCCCAGCATTTT
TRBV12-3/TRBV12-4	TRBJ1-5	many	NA	CASSLSAGHHNQPQHF	TGTGCCAGCAGCCTCTCTGCAGGACACCACAATCAGCCCCAGCATTTT
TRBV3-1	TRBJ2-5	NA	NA	CASSQDVTQRQTQYF	TGTGCCAGCAGCCAAGATGTGACACAGCGCCAGACCCAGTACTTC
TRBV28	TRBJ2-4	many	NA	CASGGTKNIQYF	TGTGCCAGCGGGGGGACCAAAAACATTCAGTACTTC
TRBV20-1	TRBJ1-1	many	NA	CSARHPVWTRGKNTEAFF	TGCAGTGCTAGACATCCGGTTTGGACAAGGGGTAAGAACACTGAAGCTTTCTTT
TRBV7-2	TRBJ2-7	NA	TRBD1	CASSSYRGPYEQYF	TGTGCCAGCAGCTCCTACAGGGGACCCTACGAGCAGTACTTC
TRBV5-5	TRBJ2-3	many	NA	CASSLSDYTTDTQYF	TGTGCCAGCAGCTTGTCTGACTACACCACAGATACGCAGTATTTT
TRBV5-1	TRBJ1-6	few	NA	CASSWGRDNSPLHF	TGCGCCAGCAGTTGGGGCAGGGATAATTCACCCCTCCACTTT
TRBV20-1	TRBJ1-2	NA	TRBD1	CSATEDRSYGYTF	TGCAGTGCTACCGAGGACAGGTCCTATGGCTACACCTTC
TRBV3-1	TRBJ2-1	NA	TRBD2	CASSQTSGREYNEQFF	TGTGCCAGCAGCCAGACTAGCGGGAGGGAATACAATGAGCAGTTCTTC
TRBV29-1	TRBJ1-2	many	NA	CSVVGPGGYTF	TGCAGCGTTGTCGGACCGGGAGGCTACACCTTC
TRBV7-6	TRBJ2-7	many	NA	CASSLAGGNYEQYF	TGTGCCAGCAGCTTAGCTGGCGGGAACTACGAGCAGTACTTC
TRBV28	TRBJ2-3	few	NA	CASSSDSWYTQYF	TGTGCCAGCAGTTCGGACAGTTGGTATACGCAGTATTTT
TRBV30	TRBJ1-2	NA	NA	CAWSGGFYGYTF	TGTGCCTGGAGTGGCGGTTTCTATGGCTACACCTTC
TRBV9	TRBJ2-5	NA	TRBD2	CASSEPGTSASVETQYF	TGTGCCAGCAGCGAGCCGGGGACTAGCGCATCCGTAGAGACCCAGTACTTC
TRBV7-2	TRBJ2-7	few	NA	CASTQGGVSYEQYF	TGTGCCAGCACCCAAGGGGGGGTTTCCTACGAGCAGTACTTC
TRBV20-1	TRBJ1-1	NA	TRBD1	CSAPTNRGPEAFF	TGCAGTGCTCCGACAAACAGGGGACCTGAAGCTTTCTTT
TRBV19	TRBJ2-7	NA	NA	CASSSGTSKDEQYF	TGTGCCAGTAGTAGCGGGACCTCGAAAGACGAGCAGTACTTC
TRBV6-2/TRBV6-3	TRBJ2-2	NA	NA	CASSLLPRNTGELFF	TGTGCCAGCAGTCTTCTGCCGCGGAACACCGGGGAGCTGTTTTTT
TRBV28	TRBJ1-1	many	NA	CASSRVGWNTEAFF	TGTGCCAGCAGCCGGGTCGGGTGGAACACTGAAGCTTTCTTT
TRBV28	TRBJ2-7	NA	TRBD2	CASRPSGVYEQYF	TGTGCCAGCAGACCTAGCGGGGTCTACGAGCAGTACTTC
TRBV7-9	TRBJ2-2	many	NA	CASSLADTGELFF	TGTGCCAGCAGCTTAGCAGACACCGGGGAGCTGTTTTTT
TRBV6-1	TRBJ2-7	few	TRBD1	CASSEPGTGGYEQYF	TGTGCCAGCAGTGAACCCGGGACAGGGGGCTACGAGCAGTACTTC
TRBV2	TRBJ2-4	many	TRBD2	CASRETSGGIQYF	TGTGCCAGCAGAGAAACTAGCGGAGGCATTCAGTACTTC
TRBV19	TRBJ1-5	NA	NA	CASSPRQDYSNQPQHF	TGTGCCAGTAGTCCCCGACAGGACTATAGCAATCAGCCCCAGCATTTT
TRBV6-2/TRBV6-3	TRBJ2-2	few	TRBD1	CASSADRENTGELFF	TGTGCCAGCAGTGCGGACAGGGAGAACACCGGGGAGCTGTTTTTT
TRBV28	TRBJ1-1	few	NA	CATRGGLFPGENTEAFF	TGTGCCACCCGTGGGGGATTGTTCCCGGGAGAAAACACTGAAGCTTTCTTT
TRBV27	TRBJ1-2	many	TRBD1	CASSLSVRGRTGYTF	TGTGCCAGCAGTTTATCGGTCAGGGGGCGGACTGGCTACACCTTC
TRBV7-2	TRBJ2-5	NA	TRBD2	CASSLVAGGRQETQYF	TGTGCCAGCAGCTTAGTGGCGGGAGGGCGGCAAGAGACCCAGTACTTC